Presented here are 15 T cell receptor beta chains from one specimen sequenced in a study of blood T cell repertoires in COVID-19. Libraries were prepared by immunoSEQ multiplex PCR; TCRdb keeps only in-frame clonotypes and omits some of them. The sample has about 100,000 clones; 75% to 90% are singletons. The specimen sequenced was peripheral blood. The receptors here all came from a woman between 50 and 59 years old with COVID-19, enrolled during active disease.

The rearrangement uses TRBV7-6 and TRBJ2-3; D might be TRBD2 (6 bases). The germline V and J ends were trimmed by 5 bases and 0 bases, with 12 bases remaining between them. The CDR3 contains 15 residues. The germline V gene encodes CDR1 SGHVS and CDR2 FNYEAQ. Here the CDR3 reads CASSPAGFSTDTQYF. The CDR3 nucleotides are TGTGCCAGCAGCCCAGCGGGTTTTAGCACAGATACGCAGTATTTT.

The V and J genes are TRBV6-1 and TRBJ2-7, with a weak D call TRBD1 (6 bases). V lost 3 bases, J lost 0 bases, and 12 bases lay in between. From germline, CDR1 is MNHNS and CDR2 SASEGT. CDR3 size: 15 residues. Written as DNA, the CDR3 is TGTGCCAGCAGTGACGCCTTGGACAGCTCCTACGAGCAGTACTTC. Protein: CASSDALDSSYEQYF.

In DNA form, the CDR3 reads TGTGCTAGTGGTTTGACAGGGAGCAATCAGCCCCAGCATTTT. This gives the protein CASGLTGSNQPQHF. This rearrangement joins TRBV12-5 to TRBJ1-5; D might be TRBD1 (6 bases). Germline-derived CDR1 and CDR2 are LGHNT and FRNRAP. V lost 2 bases and J 1 base, leaving 6 bases between the germline ends. The CDR3 covers 14 residues.

This chain links TRBV28 with TRBJ1-4; D gene uncertain. The CDR3 length is 14 residues. Germline loops: CDR1 MDHEN, CDR2 SYDVKM. The V gene lost 6 bases and the J gene lost 1 base, with 9 bases spanning the gap. CDR3 sequence (DNA): TGTGCCAGCAGCATCGGCGGAACTAATGAAAAACTGTTTTTT. Translated, it gives CASSIGGTNEKLFF.

V usage is TRBV11-2 and J usage is TRBJ1-5; weak D call: TRBD1 (6 bases). The CDR3 contains 15 residues. Deletions cut 5 bases from V and 4 bases from J, with 15 bases between. Germline V CDR1 and CDR2: SGHAT, FQNNGV. Written as DNA, the CDR3 is TGTGCCAGCAGCATGAGAGGGGGTGGGAATCAGCCCCAGCATTTT. Its translation: CASSMRGGGNQPQHF.

CDR3 residues: CASSLRDRSYNEQFF. CDR3 sequence (DNA): TGTGCCAGCAGCTTACGTGACAGATCCTACAATGAGCAGTTCTTC. The J gene is TRBJ2-1, the V gene TRBV7-9, with D maybe TRBD1 (5 bases). Germline V gene sequence: CDR1 SEHNR, CDR2 FQNEAQ (reference sequence). The CDR3 is 15 amino acids. Trimming stripped 2 bases from V and 1 base from J, with 9 bases between.

The CDR3 reads CASSQEGGLGSGEQFF. The CDR3, as DNA: TGCGCCAGCAGCCAAGAGGGGGGTTTGGGGTCGGGTGAGCAGTTCTTC. The chain carries TRBV4-1 and TRBJ2-1; D perhaps matches TRBD2 (6 bases). The CDR3 totals 16 residues. CDR1 and CDR2 from the germline V gene are MGHRA and YSYEKL. Deletions cut 0 bases from V and 9 bases from J, with 18 bases between.

The rearrangement joins TRBV27 to TRBJ2-7; 11 bases agree with TRBD2. CDR1 and CDR2 (germline): MNHEY, SMNVEV (reference sequence). The CDR3 totals 15 residues. The J segment lost 9 bases and the V segment lost 3 bases, leaving 10 bases of the junction unmatched. The CDR3 DNA follows: TGTGCCAGCAGTTTGACTAGCGGGGACCTCGTAGGGCAGTACTTC. This codes for CASSLTSGDLVGQYF.

This chain connects TRBV19 to TRBJ2-7; 8 bases are a match to TRBD2. The V gene end was trimmed by 5 bases and the J gene end by 2 bases; junction bases not matched to a gene: 5. The CDR3 loop spans 14 amino acids. Germline CDR1 and CDR2: LNHDA and SQIVND (reference sequence). DNA for the CDR3: TGTGCCAGTAGTGGGACTAGGGGGGCCTACGAGCAGTACTTC. This sequence encodes CASSGTRGAYEQYF. The complete variable domain, with remaining parts taken from reference TRBV19 and TRBJ2-7, reads DGGITQSPKYLFRKEGQNVTLSCEQNLNHDAMYWYRQDPGQGLRLIYYSQIVNDFQKGDIAEGYSVSREKKESFPLTVTSAQKNPTAFYLCASSGTRGAYEQYFGPGTRLTVT.

In this sample, this clone turned up once. The chain recombines TRBV5-1 with TRBJ1-1; no definite D call. V dropped 1 base and J dropped 1 base, with 5 bases sitting between them. CDR3 length: 13 residues. Germline CDR1 is SGHRS and CDR2 is YFSETQ. In nucleotides, the CDR3 is TGCGCCAGCAGCTTGAACAGGAACACTGAAGCTTTCTTT. It translates to CASSLNRNTEAFF.

V and J are TRBV7-2 and TRBJ2-2, with D possibly TRBD1 on 6 matching bases. The germline V gene encodes CDR1 SGHTA and CDR2 FQGNSA. Trimming cost V 5 bases and J 6 bases, with 13 bases left between them. The CDR3 is 14 residues long. DNA for the CDR3: TGTGCCAGCAGCCCACAGGGATCGCCCGGGGAGCTGTTTTTT. Translating gives CASSPQGSPGELFF.

With respect to this clone: Sequence at one end of the junction differs from germline and may be a read error. The chain links TRBV3-1 (or the pseudogene TRBV3-2) to TRBJ2-7, with TRBD2 identical over 11 bases. CDR3 length: 14 residues. The germline V gene encodes CDR1 LGHDT and CDR2 YNNKEL (reference sequence). This CDR3 reads CASSQAPSGGPLLF. The CDR3 DNA reads as TGTGCCAGCAGCCAAGCCCCTAGCGGGGGGCCTCTTTTGTTC.

The V and J genes are TRBV19 and TRBJ1-4; no clear D gene. The CDR3 runs 14 residues. Trimming took off 4 bases at V and 6 bases at J, with 12 bases between the two ends. Germline-derived CDR1 and CDR2 are LNHDA and SQIVND (reference sequence). The CDR3 reads CASSSAPRDEKLFF. In DNA form, the CDR3 reads TGTGCCAGTAGTAGCGCGCCGAGGGATGAAAAACTGTTTTTT.

V and J are TRBV12-3 or TRBV12-4 and TRBJ2-2; tentatively, D is TRBD2 (6 bases). V gave up 8 bases and J gave up 4 bases, with 11 bases separating them. This CDR3 contains 13 residues. CDR3 region: CASCREFTGELFF. In nucleotides, the CDR3 is TGTGCCAGCTGCCGGGAGTTCACCGGGGAGCTGTTTTTT.

This clone has only one observation. The gene calls are TRBV27 and TRBJ2-5, with TRBD2 matching 8 bases. This CDR3 region has 15 residues. V lost 3 bases to trimming and J lost 5 bases; unmatched junction nucleotides: 8. Germline CDR1 and CDR2: MNHEY and SMNVEV (reference sequence). The CDR3 bases are TGTGCCAGCAGTTTTTCAACGGGGGGGATGGAGACCCAGTACTTC. It yields the protein CASSFSTGGMETQYF.